One and the same sample provided the 4 T cell receptor beta chains below, sequenced in a study of Graves' ophthalmopathy and Graves' hyperthyroidism. Amplifying from RNA transcripts, the study obtained TCR beta CDR3 regions. First-round RT-PCR employed HTBI primers, with a second-round multiplex PCR after it. Using its own MiXCR run on the multiplex PCR reads, TCRdb lists one record per CDR3 protein. Among 600,000 to 650,000 distinct CDR3 sequences listed, 20% to 25% were seen once. The sequencing input was peripheral blood. The receptors come from a young woman with stable Graves' hyperthyroidism. Some clones in this sample may be carry-over from other donors' samples.

At least ten counts were recorded for this clonotype. The chain carries TRBV27 and TRBJ2-5; either TRBD1 or TRBD2 may supply D (5 bases each). Trimming stripped 6 bases from V and 0 bases from J, with 14 bases between. The CDR3 runs 15 residues. Per germline, CDR1 MNHEY and CDR2 SMNVEV (reference sequence). The CDR3 nucleotides read TGTGCCAGCAGGCGAGGGGTGAAGTACCAAGAGACCCAGTACTTC. Its translation: CASRRGVKYQETQYF.

The table lists this clonotype with many counts. The J gene is TRBJ2-5, the V gene TRBV7-9; weak D call: TRBD2 (5 bases). The CDR3 runs to 14 residues. The germline V gene has CDR1 SEHNR and CDR2 FQNEAQ (reference sequence). V was shortened by 5 bases and J by 7 bases, with 17 bases between the two germline ends. The CDR3 loop reads CASSNHYRDGTQYF. DNA for the CDR3: TGTGCCAGCAGCAACCACTACCGGGATGGGACCCAGTACTTC.

The J gene is TRBJ1-1, the V gene TRBV29-1; D is perhaps TRBD1 (5 bases). Trimming shortened V by 1 base and J by 6 bases, and 15 bases separated the two germline ends. Per the germline V gene, CDR1 is SQVTM and CDR2 is ANQGSEA. This CDR3 spans 14 amino acids. The CDR3 nucleotides read TGCAGCGTTGAAGTGGGCAGGGAACGGGCTGAAGCTTTCTTT. It specifies CSVEVGRERAEAFF.

This clonotype was counted at least ten times. The V and J genes are TRBV12-3 or TRBV12-4 and TRBJ2-5; D is ambiguous. V was pared by 5 bases and J by 0 bases, with 19 bases between. There are 17 residues in the CDR3. This CDR3 reads CASSLLPVGLNQETQYF. The CDR3, as DNA: TGTGCCAGCAGTCTCCTTCCCGTGGGATTAAACCAAGAGACCCAGTACTTC.